These 18 T cell receptor beta chains share one sample of origin, sequenced in a study of blood T cell repertoires in COVID-19. The assay was immunoSEQ multiplex PCR, and TCRdb's table has in-frame clones only and misses some. Of 270,000 or so clones detected, about 88% appear once; the ten largest clones hold more than 1.1%. The sequencing sample was made of peripheral blood. The receptors shown here come from a human donor with COVID-19, enrolled during active disease. The donor label of this sample is uncertain.

This chain uses TRBV27 with TRBJ2-7; D is undetermined. CDR1 is MNHEY, CDR2 SMNVEV, per germline (reference sequence). The germline V and J ends were trimmed by 0 bases and 3 bases, with 6 bases remaining between them. The CDR3 contains 13 residues. The CDR3 coding sequence is TGTGCCAGCAGTTTATCCCGACTCTACGAGCAGTACTTC. Amino acids: CASSLSRLYEQYF.

This chain joins TRBV7-2 and TRBJ1-5; 7 nucleotides match TRBD1. Germline CDR1 reads SGHTA; CDR2 reads FQGNSA. The CDR3 has 14 amino acids. Trimming at V came to 5 bases and at J to 3 bases, leaving 4 bases not matched to a gene. The CDR3 spells CASSRDRVNQPQHF. The CDR3 DNA sequence: TGTGCCAGCAGCCGCGACAGGGTCAATCAGCCCCAGCATTTT.

CDR3 region: CASIQGRRTEAFF. CDR3 in DNA: TGTGCCAGCATCCAGGGTAGGAGAACTGAAGCTTTCTTT. The J gene is TRBJ1-1, the V gene TRBV7-8; D might be TRBD1 (5 bases). The CDR3 runs 13 residues. V was pared by 7 bases and J by 5 bases, with 14 bases between. CDR1 is SGHVS, CDR2 FQNEAQ, per germline.

This chain links TRBV27 with TRBJ1-2; 10 bases map to TRBD1. This CDR3 comprises 16 residues. Germline trimming cut 5 bases from V and 2 bases from J; bases unmatched to any gene: 8. Germline V CDR1 and CDR2: MNHEY, SMNVEV (reference sequence). The CDR3 DNA reads as TGTGCCAGCAGTCCTCTCGGACAGGGGGGAAACTATGGCTACACCTTC. It translates to CASSPLGQGGNYGYTF.

The chain couples TRBV5-1 to TRBJ2-1, with 16 positions matching TRBD2. J lost 10 bases, V lost 4 bases, and 2 bases had no gene match. The CDR3 is 14 residues long. CDR1 is SGHRS, CDR2 YFSETQ, per germline. The CDR3 spells CASSPGLAGGEQFF. The CDR3 nucleotides are TGCGCCAGCAGCCCGGGACTAGCGGGAGGGGAGCAGTTCTTC.

The rearrangement uses TRBV28 and TRBJ2-1; no clear D gene. Germline V lookup: CDR1 MDHEN, CDR2 SYDVKM. The CDR3 spans 13 residues. Trimming took off 8 bases at V and 1 base at J, with 9 bases between the two ends. CDR3 DNA: TGTGCCAGCTACGCGAGTTCCTACAATGAGCAGTTCTTC. Encoded protein: CASYASSYNEQFF. Combining the CDR3 with reference TRBV28 and TRBJ2-1 gives the whole variable domain DVKVTQSSRYLVKRTGEKVFLECVQDMDHENMFWYRQDPGLGLRLIYFSYDVKMKEKGDIPEGYSVSREKKERFSLILESASTNQTSMYLCASYASSYNEQFFGPGTRLTVL.

About this clone itself: Its ends do not fully match the called genes, so a read error is possible. The CDR3 loop is CASSLDRDFTKNIQYF. CDR3 nucleotides: TGTGCCAGCAGTTTAGACAGGGACTTTACCAAAAATATTCAGTACTTC. The chain combines TRBV6-5 with TRBJ2-4, with D possibly matching TRBD1 (7 bases). This CDR3 has 16 residues. Per the germline V gene, CDR1 is MNHEY and CDR2 is SVGAGI.

V is TRBV6-2 or TRBV6-3 and J is TRBJ2-7, with D hard to call. This CDR3 is 13 amino acids long. Germline V lookup: CDR1 MNHEY, CDR2 SVGEGT. V lost 2 bases and J lost 3, with 8 bases in between. CDR3 nucleotides: TGTGCCAGCAGTTACCCTGGCCTCTACGAGCAGTACTTC. This sequence encodes CASSYPGLYEQYF.

This chain links TRBV27 with TRBJ2-7; D might be TRBD2 (7 bases). V lost 3 bases to trimming and J lost 2 bases, with 11 bases between them. Germline assignment: CDR1 MNHEY and CDR2 SMNVEV (reference sequence). The CDR3 runs to 14 residues. The CDR3 region has the DNA TGTGCCAGCAGTTTTCGGGGGGCGGCCTACGAGCAGTACTTC. It codes for CASSFRGAAYEQYF.

The chain uses TRBV7-2 and TRBJ2-7, with 16 bases matching TRBD2. The CDR3 loop spans 16 amino acids. V shed 4 bases, J shed 4 bases, and the junction held 4 bases outside the gene matches. CDR1 is SGHTA and CDR2 is FQGNSA in the germline V gene. The CDR3 spells CASSSGTSGRVYEQYF. The CDR3 coding sequence is TGTGCCAGCAGCTCTGGGACTAGCGGGAGGGTATACGAGCAGTACTTC. The entire variable domain, with the rest obtained from reference TRBV7-2 and TRBJ2-7, is as follows: GAGVSQSPSNKVTEKGKDVELRCDPISGHTALYWYRQSLGQGLEFLIYFQGNSAPDKSGLPSDRFSAERTGGSVSTLTIQRTQQEDSAVYLCASSSGTSGRVYEQYFGPGTRLTVT.

The rearrangement links TRBV28 to TRBJ2-7, with D possibly TRBD1 on 6 matching bases. The CDR3 covers 11 residues. In germline, CDR1 is MDHEN, CDR2 SYDVKM. The CDR3: CRTGSFNEQYF. CDR3 bases: TGTAGAACAGGGAGTTTCAACGAGCAGTACTTC.

The chain combines TRBV19 with TRBJ1-2, with 7 bases that match TRBD1. The CDR3 is 16 amino acids. Germline assignment: CDR1 LNHDA and CDR2 SQIVND (reference sequence). V lost 4 bases, J lost 4 bases, and 12 bases stayed unmatched. The CDR3 here is CASSTQQGQATYGYTF. Written as DNA, the CDR3 is TGTGCCAGTAGTACCCAACAAGGACAGGCCACCTATGGCTACACCTTC.

CDR3 sequence: CASSQGQTNLRRSGNTIYF. CDR3 DNA sequence: TGTGCCAGCAGCCAAGGTCAGACAAATTTAAGACGCTCTGGAAACACCATATATTTT. The J gene is TRBJ1-3, the V gene TRBV3-1 (or the pseudogene TRBV3-2), with no clear D. CDR3 length: 19 residues. The V gene's germline CDR1 is LGHDT and CDR2 YNNKEL (reference sequence). Trimming left V 1 base short and J 0 bases short, with 19 bases between.

This clone was counted only a few times. The rearrangement links TRBV19 to TRBJ2-7; 10 bases align to TRBD1. This CDR3 is 13 amino acids long. V dropped 7 bases and J dropped 5; count of bases not matched to a gene: 5. Germline CDR1 is LNHDA and CDR2 is SQIVND (reference sequence). CDR3: CASTPGQGHEQYF. DNA for the CDR3: TGTGCCAGTACCCCGGGACAGGGGCACGAGCAGTACTTC.

This clone was observed a single time. The J gene is TRBJ1-2, the V gene TRBV30; D might be TRBD1 (5 bases). Germline V gives CDR1 GTSNPN, CDR2 SVGIG (reference sequence). Trimming removed 3 bases at V and 12 bases at J, with 14 bases between. This CDR3 has 11 residues. The CDR3 sequence: CAWSGGAPHTF. CDR3 nucleotide sequence: TGTGCCTGGAGCGGTGGGGCGCCCCACACCTTC.

V gene TRBV5-6 combines with J gene TRBJ1-1, with 7 nucleotides matching TRBD1. The CDR3 consists of 15 residues. The germline CDR1 and CDR2 sequences are SGHDT and YYEEEE. V was pared by 4 bases and J by 4 bases, with 10 bases of the junction left unmatched. The CDR3 coding sequence is TGTGCCAGCAGCCTACAGGACAGGCGGAGCACTGAAGCTTTCTTT. It codes for CASSLQDRRSTEAFF. Full variable domain (remainder filled in from reference TRBV5-6 and TRBJ1-1): DAGVTQSPTHLIKTRGQQVTLRCSPKSGHDTVSWYQQALGQGPQFIFQYYEEEERQRGNFPDRFSGHQFPNYSSELNVNALLLGDSALYLCASSLQDRRSTEAFFGQGTRLTVV.

The gene calls are TRBV19 and TRBJ1-5; D unresolved. Germline CDR1 and CDR2: LNHDA and SQIVND (reference sequence). The CDR3 consists of 15 residues. Trimming cost V 1 base and J 0 bases, with 7 bases left between them. The CDR3 sequence: CASSIGDLSNQPQHF. As DNA, the CDR3 is TGTGCCAGTAGTATAGGAGATCTTAGCAATCAGCCCCAGCATTTT.

The J gene is TRBJ2-7, the V gene TRBV6-5; TRBD1 matches at 12 bases. Germline values: CDR1 MNHEY, CDR2 SVGAGI. The CDR3 loop spans 16 amino acids. V lost 2 bases, J lost 3 bases, and 5 bases stayed unmatched. The CDR3 DNA follows: TGTGCCAGCAGTTACCAGGGACAGGGGGCGTTCTACGAGCAGTACTTC. Translation: CASSYQGQGAFYEQYF.